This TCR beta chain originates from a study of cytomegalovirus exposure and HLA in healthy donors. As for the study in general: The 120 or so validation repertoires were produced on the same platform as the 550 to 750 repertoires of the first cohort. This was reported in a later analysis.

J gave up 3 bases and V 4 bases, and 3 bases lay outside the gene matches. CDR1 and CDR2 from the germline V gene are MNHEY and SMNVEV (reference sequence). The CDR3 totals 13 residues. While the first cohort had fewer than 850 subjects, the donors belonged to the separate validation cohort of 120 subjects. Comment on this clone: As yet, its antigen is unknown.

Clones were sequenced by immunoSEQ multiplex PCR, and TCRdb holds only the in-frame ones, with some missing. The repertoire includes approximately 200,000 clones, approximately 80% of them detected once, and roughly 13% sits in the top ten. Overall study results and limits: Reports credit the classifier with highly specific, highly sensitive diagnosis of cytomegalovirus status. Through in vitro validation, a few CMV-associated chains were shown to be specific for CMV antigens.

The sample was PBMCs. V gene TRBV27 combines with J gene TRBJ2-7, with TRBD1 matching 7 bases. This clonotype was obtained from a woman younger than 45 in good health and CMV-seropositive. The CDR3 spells CASSYRQGYEQYF. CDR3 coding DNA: TGTGCCAGCAGTTATCGACAGGGCTACGAGCAGTACTTC.